A selection of T cell receptor beta chains follows, all from one sample in a study of technical replicates of blood from a handful of donors. Only in-frame clones appear in the TCRdb table, and some are missing; sequencing was by immunoSEQ multiplex PCR. Here the sample spans fewer than 13,000 clones, less than 95% being singletons. Sequenced sample: PBMCs. These receptors originate from a human donor in good health. Both conserved end residues are part of each CDR3. A D gene is named only where the DNA matches it firmly. Some rows have no size entry. The others give once, few or many, or a class for an expanded clone.

size,V,J,D,CDR3,DNA
few,TRBV6-1,TRBJ2-2,TRBD2,CASSELAGDTGELFF,TGTGCCAGCAGTGAACTAGCGGGAGACACCGGGGAGCTGTTTTTT
NA,TRBV6-1,TRBJ1-4,NA,CASSTASGDEKLFF,TGTGCCAGCAGTACTGCTTCAGGGGATGAAAAACTGTTTTTT
once,TRBV6-5,TRBJ1-5,TRBD1,CASSPTTGDQPQHF,TGTGCCAGCAGCCCGACTACAGGGGATCAGCCCCAGCATTTT
NA,TRBV29-1,TRBJ2-5,NA,CSVAPTSFSETQYF,TGCAGCGTGGCACCTACTAGCTTTTCGGAGACCCAGTACTTC
NA,TRBV9,TRBJ2-7,NA,CASSVGASGEHEQYF,TGTGCCAGCAGCGTAGGGGCGTCAGGGGAACACGAGCAGTACTTC
NA,TRBV30,TRBJ2-7,TRBD2,CAWRKAGGLSYEQYF,TGTGCCTGGAGAAAGGCGGGAGGGCTATCCTACGAGCAGTACTTC
NA,TRBV7-2,TRBJ2-7,TRBD2,CASSLQREGSYEQYF,TGTGCCAGCAGCTTACAGCGGGAGGGCTCCTACGAGCAGTACTTC
NA,TRBV6-5,TRBJ2-5,NA,CASSSTPGVQETQYF,TGTGCCAGCAGTTCCACCCCGGGGGTACAAGAGACCCAGTACTTC
once,TRBV2,TRBJ2-6,NA,CASTGSGANVLTF,TGTGCCAGCACCGGCTCTGGGGCCAACGTCCTGACTTTC
NA,TRBV11-2,TRBJ2-7,TRBD2,CASSSQAGGITYEQYF,TGTGCCAGCAGCTCCCAGGCGGGAGGCATAACCTACGAGCAGTACTTC
NA,TRBV11-3,TRBJ2-3,TRBD2,CASSLGEGDTDTQYF,TGTGCCAGCAGCTTAGGGGAGGGAGACACAGATACGCAGTATTTT
NA,TRBV10-3,TRBJ2-2,NA,CAISPEVESSGELFF,TGTGCCATCAGTCCCGAGGTGGAGTCGTCCGGGGAGCTGTTTTTT
NA,TRBV30,TRBJ1-1,NA,CAWSGVGGEAFF,TGTGCCTGGTCAGGGGTAGGCGGTGAAGCTTTCTTT
few,TRBV6-4,TRBJ2-2,TRBD1,CASSDGQGAGELFF,TGTGCCAGCAGTGACGGACAGGGGGCCGGGGAGCTGTTTTTT
NA,TRBV27,TRBJ2-7,TRBD1,CASSSGQIYEQYF,TGTGCCAGCAGTTCGGGACAGATCTACGAGCAGTACTTC
NA,TRBV7-9,TRBJ2-6,NA,CASSLAMTNSGANVLTF,TGTGCCAGCAGCTTAGCGATGACAAACTCTGGGGCCAACGTCCTGACTTTC
NA,TRBV18,TRBJ2-7,TRBD1,CASSKPQGGGFEQYF,TGTGCCAGCTCAAAACCACAGGGGGGTGGATTCGAGCAGTACTTC
NA,TRBV5-8,TRBJ2-5,TRBD2,CASSREGSSRQETQYF,TGTGCCAGCAGCCGGGAGGGGTCAAGCCGACAAGAGACCCAGTACTTC
NA,TRBV27,TRBJ1-5,NA,CASSPRALGQPQHF,TGTGCCAGCAGTCCCAGGGCCTTGGGGCAGCCCCAGCATTTT
NA,TRBV6-1,TRBJ2-1,TRBD2,CASSEPPGAGAYNEQFF,TGTGCCAGCAGTGAACCCCCGGGAGCGGGAGCCTACAATGAGCAGTTCTTC
NA,TRBV10-2,TRBJ2-2,NA,CASSGRLAGELFF,TGCGCCAGCAGTGGCAGGTTGGCCGGGGAGCTGTTTTTT
once,TRBV10-3,TRBJ1-1,NA,CAISDRQANTEAFF,TGTGCCATCAGTGATAGACAGGCCAACACTGAAGCTTTCTTT
NA,TRBV18,TRBJ2-1,TRBD2,CASSYLGGGRALSSYNEQFF,TGTGCCAGCTCGTACCTAGGGGGCGGGAGGGCCCTGAGCTCCTACAATGAGCAGTTCTTC
NA,TRBV28,TRBJ2-7,NA,CASSLGLLSVSYEQYF,TGTGCCAGCAGTTTAGGGTTACTTAGCGTATCCTACGAGCAGTACTTC